A single sample gave rise to the 31 T cell receptor beta chains below, sequenced in a study of vaccination and CD4 T cells after COVID-19. Treatment in this sample: roughly 10-day PBMC culture with coronavirus spike peptide pools or control peptides (ViraFEST assay). The unexposed donor gave CD4+ T cells before the COVID-19 pandemic (2011-2018). Which antigens these TCRs recognize remains unknown. Sequencing of cultured CD4+ T cell DNA used the Oncomine TCR Beta short-read assay. Genomic DNA was isolated from CD4+ T cells that had been cultured. TCRdb fed the PCR reads into MiXCR, producing one record per CDR3 protein. Here the sample spans thousands of distinct CDR3 sequences, roughly 27% being singletons. Sequencing used CD4+ T cells from blood, cultured in vitro. These receptors originate from a human donor in good health.

The chain uses TRBV5-1 and TRBJ2-5, with 9 bases fitting TRBD2. The CDR3 is 13 residues long. Per the germline V gene, CDR1 is SGHRS and CDR2 is YFSETQ. V shed 5 bases, J shed 5 bases, and the junction held 4 bases outside the gene matches. The CDR3: CASSSGSGETQYF. Written as DNA, the CDR3 is TGCGCCAGCAGTAGCGGGAGCGGGGAGACCCAGTACTTC.

A few counts support this clonotype. The gene calls are TRBV6-1 and TRBJ2-1, with 11 bases that match TRBD2. The CDR3 is made up of 15 amino acids. Germline V lookup: CDR1 MNHNS, CDR2 SASEGT. The J segment lost 4 bases and the V segment lost 5 bases, leaving 4 bases of the junction unmatched. Written as DNA, the CDR3 is TGTGCCAGCAGTCCAACTAGCGGGAGTTACAATGAGCAGTTCTTC. Translated: CASSPTSGSYNEQFF.

V usage is TRBV24-1 and J usage is TRBJ2-3, with 11 bases identical to TRBD2. Germline V lookup: CDR1 KGHDR, CDR2 SFDVKD. V was pared by 0 bases and J by 3 bases, with 7 bases of the junction left unmatched. The CDR3 has 18 residues. The CDR3 DNA sequence: TGTGCCACCAGTGATTTGTCTACTAGCGGGAGTCGGACAGATACGCAGTATTTT. This sequence encodes CATSDLSTSGSRTDTQYF.

V usage is TRBV27 and J usage is TRBJ2-2; possible D gene TRBD2, 6 bases. CDR1 and CDR2 (germline): MNHEY, SMNVEV (reference sequence). The CDR3 totals 13 residues. V was pared by 8 bases and J by 5 bases, with 12 bases between. The chain's CDR3 is CASRRLGTGELFF. The CDR3 DNA reads as TGTGCCAGCCGAAGACTAGGTACCGGGGAGCTGTTTTTT.

By share, this clonotype ranks as medium-sized. The CDR3 bases are TGCAGTGCTAGCGGGTTGGGCGGACTAGCGGGAGAGGGCGTCCAAGAGACCCAGTACTTC. Translation: CSASGLGGLAGEGVQETQYF. The V and J genes are TRBV20-1 and TRBJ2-5, with 13 bases matching TRBD2. Germline assignment: CDR1 DFQATT and CDR2 SNEGSKA (reference sequence). V lost 3 bases to trimming and J lost 1 base; unmatched junction nucleotides: 17. This CDR3 comprises 20 residues.

The table lists this clonotype with a few counts. V and J are TRBV19 and TRBJ2-1; 8 nucleotides agree with TRBD1. CDR3 length: 14 amino acids. The V gene end was trimmed by 5 bases and the J gene end by 3 bases; junction bases not matched to a gene: 3. CDR1 is LNHDA and CDR2 is SQIVND in the germline V gene (reference sequence). CDR3 sequence: CASSPGTGYNEQFF. The DNA of the CDR3 is TGTGCCAGTAGTCCCGGGACAGGCTACAATGAGCAGTTCTTC.

The gene calls are TRBV28 and TRBJ2-7, with 8 bases that match TRBD2. Germline lookup yields CDR1 MDHEN and CDR2 SYDVKM. This CDR3 contains 14 residues. After removal of 3 bases from V and 5 bases from J, the junction contained 6 bases not matched to a gene. CDR3 amino acids: CASSFERENHEQYF. CDR3 bases: TGTGCCAGCAGTTTTGAGCGGGAGAACCACGAGCAGTACTTC.

This clonotype is classed as medium-sized (0.01 to 0.1%). V usage is TRBV27 and J usage is TRBJ1-6; TRBD1 matches 7 bases. The CDR3 has 14 residues. V dropped 5 bases and J dropped 11; count of bases not matched to a gene: 9. The germline V gene encodes CDR1 MNHEY and CDR2 SMNVEV (reference sequence). The DNA of the CDR3 is TGTGCCAGCAGTCCTCGACAGGGTCAAGCACCCCTCCACTTT. Translation: CASSPRQGQAPLHF.

The rearrangement uses TRBV4-2 and TRBJ2-3; D remains unclear. CDR3 size: 14 residues. Deletions cut 1 base from V and 0 bases from J, with 5 bases between. CDR1 LGHNA and CDR2 YNFKEQ come from the germline V gene. The CDR3, as DNA: TGTGCCAGCAGCCAAGGCGGTAGCACAGATACGCAGTATTTT. Encoded protein: CASSQGGSTDTQYF.

The chain combines TRBV6-5 with TRBJ2-3; perhaps TRBD1 as D (5 bases). The CDR3 totals 15 residues. CDR1 and CDR2 from the germline V gene are MNHEY and SVGAGI. Between the trimmed V and J ends, which lost 0 bases and 6 bases, there was a span of 13 bases. Here the CDR3 DNA reads TGTGCCAGCAGTTACTCGAAGCAGGGCTTGGATACGCAGTATTTT. Translation gives CASSYSKQGLDTQYF.

The chain has TRBV9 and TRBJ2-5; 7 bases line up with TRBD2. The CDR3 contains 15 residues. The germline V gene encodes CDR1 SGDLS and CDR2 YYNGEE. The junction had 9 bases not matched to a gene; V was cut back by 6 bases and J by 1 base. CDR3 loop: CASTQRGLPQETQYF. CDR3 nucleotide sequence: TGTGCCAGCACCCAAAGGGGACTACCCCAAGAGACCCAGTACTTC. The full variable domain, its missing parts supplied by reference TRBV9 and TRBJ2-5, is DSGVTQTPKHLITATGQRVTLRCSPRSGDLSVYWYQQSLDQGLQFLIQYYNGEERAKGNILERFSAQQFPDLHSELNLSSLELGDSALYFCASTQRGLPQETQYFGPGTRLLVL.

The V gene is TRBV20-1, the J gene TRBJ2-5, with a possible D match to TRBD2 (6 bases). Trimming took off 0 bases at V and 5 bases at J, with 7 bases between the two ends. The V gene's germline CDR1 is DFQATT and CDR2 SNEGSKA (reference sequence). The CDR3 runs 12 residues. The CDR3 sequence: CSARDGGETQYF. The CDR3, as DNA: TGCAGTGCTAGAGATGGAGGGGAGACCCAGTACTTC.

This chain connects TRBV10-3 to TRBJ2-7, with 7 nucleotides matching TRBD1. Germline CDR1 and CDR2: ENHRY and SYGVKD. The CDR3 runs 15 residues. V shed 3 bases and J 0 bases; nucleotides not matched to a gene: 5. The CDR3 protein is CAISDRGSLSYEQYF. CDR3 nucleotides: TGTGCCATCAGTGACAGGGGGAGCCTCTCCTACGAGCAGTACTTC.

The V and J genes are TRBV7-9 and TRBJ2-7; 9 bases line up with TRBD2. Germline V gene sequence: CDR1 SEHNR, CDR2 FQNEAQ (reference sequence). The CDR3 loop spans 16 amino acids. Trimming cost V 5 bases and J 4 bases; bases outside gene matches: 12. CDR3 protein: CASSAYRSGSGYEQYF. The CDR3 DNA follows: TGTGCCAGCAGCGCCTACCGTAGCGGGAGTGGGTACGAGCAGTACTTC.

This clonotype has just a few counts. The chain employs TRBV6-1 and TRBJ2-2; tentative D call: TRBD1 (5 bases). The CDR3 consists of 14 residues. The V and J ends lost 4 bases and 6 bases respectively, with 12 bases between them. Germline V lookup: CDR1 MNHNS, CDR2 SASEGT. CDR3 coding DNA: TGTGCCAGCAGTGGGCAGGGAATTGCCGGGGAGCTGTTTTTT. It specifies CASSGQGIAGELFF.

In its sample, this clonotype is large. This rearrangement joins TRBV27 to TRBJ2-4; 7 bases match TRBD2. Germline-derived CDR1 and CDR2 are MNHEY and SMNVEV (reference sequence). CDR3 length: 13 residues. With V trimmed by 3 bases and J by 6 bases, 2 bases remained unmatched. The CDR3 is CASSLGGGNIQYF. The DNA for the CDR3 is TGTGCCAGCAGTTTGGGGGGGGGAAACATTCAGTACTTC.

The chain carries TRBV15 and TRBJ2-1; the match to TRBD2 covers 11 bases. The trim removed 3 bases at V and 7 bases at J, leaving 8 bases unmatched. Germline-derived CDR1 and CDR2 are LNHNV and YYDKDF (reference sequence). This CDR3 contains 16 residues. The CDR3 sequence: CATSRPVAGGPNEQFF. CDR3 coding DNA: TGTGCCACCAGCAGGCCAGTAGCGGGAGGGCCGAATGAGCAGTTCTTC. Full variable domain (rest looked up from reference TRBV15 and TRBJ2-1): DAMVIQNPRYQVTQFGKPVTLSCSQTLNHNVMYWYQQKSSQAPKLLFHYYDKDFNNEADTPDNFQSRRPNTSFCFLDIRSPGLGDTAMYLCATSRPVAGGPNEQFFGPGTRLTVL.

By frequency in the sample, this clonotype is medium-sized (0.01 to 0.1%). The V and J genes are TRBV14 and TRBJ2-5, with D possibly matching TRBD1 (6 bases). This CDR3 contains 16 residues. The V and J ends lost 4 bases and 5 bases respectively, with 20 bases between them. Germline-derived CDR1 and CDR2 are SGHDN and FVKESK. In DNA form, the CDR3 reads TGTGCCAGCAGCCCGGGCCCAGGGGTGTGGTTGGAGACCCAGTACTTC. Translating it yields CASSPGPGVWLETQYF.

This chain uses TRBV5-4 with TRBJ2-3; 8 nucleotides agree with TRBD2. This CDR3 comprises 17 residues. Germline V gene sequence: CDR1 SGHNT, CDR2 YYREEE (reference sequence). V lost 2 bases, J lost 3 bases, and 11 bases stayed unmatched. CDR3 in amino acids: CASSFSSGSLRTDTQYF. DNA for the CDR3: TGTGCCAGCAGCTTCTCAAGCGGGAGCTTGAGGACAGATACGCAGTATTTT.

The chain couples TRBV6-1 to TRBJ1-1; D unresolved. Germline V lookup: CDR1 MNHNS, CDR2 SASEGT. Trimming left V 7 bases short and J 8 bases short, with 20 bases between. This CDR3 region has 14 residues. The CDR3 protein is CASTTPTTGEEAFF. The CDR3 nucleotides are TGTGCCAGCACCACGCCTACGACGGGAGAGGAAGCTTTCTTT.

The J gene is TRBJ2-1, the V gene TRBV20-1, with D tentatively TRBD1 or TRBD2 (5 bases each). The CDR3 runs 14 residues. The V and J ends lost 0 bases and 2 bases respectively, with 8 bases between them. The germline gives CDR1 DFQATT, CDR2 SNEGSKA (reference sequence). CDR3 coding DNA: TGCAGTGCTAGAGATGGGGACCCCTACAATGAGCAGTTCTTC. Its protein is CSARDGDPYNEQFF.

The chain links TRBV21-1 to TRBJ2-3; the table's D call TRBD2 went unverified against the DNA. TRBV21-1 is reported as a pseudogene. The CDR3 extends over 14 amino acids. CDR3 sequence reads: CASSIERAADTQYF. The CDR3 DNA is TGTGCCAGCAGCATAGAGCGGGCGGCAGATACGCAGTATTTT.

This clonotype is termed medium-sized. V and J are TRBV20-1 and TRBJ1-5, with D unclear. Germline loops: CDR1 DFQATT, CDR2 SNEGSKA (reference sequence). CDR3 length equals 13 residues. V lost 0 bases to trimming and J lost 3 bases, with 6 bases between them. This CDR3 reads CSAREPFNQPQHF. The DNA for the CDR3 is TGCAGTGCTAGAGAGCCCTTCAATCAGCCCCAGCATTTT.

This clonotype appeared a few times. J is TRBJ1-2 and V is TRBV7-2; 9 nucleotides match TRBD1. J was trimmed by 4 bases and V by 5 bases; bases with no gene match: 14. Looked up from germline, CDR1 is SGHTA and CDR2 is FQGNSA. The CDR3 totals 17 residues. In nucleotides, the CDR3 is TGTGCCAGCAGCGCCATGGGACAGGGTTTTGGAGGCTATGGCTACACCTTC. The encoded protein is CASSAMGQGFGGYGYTF.

The V gene is TRBV4-2, the J gene TRBJ1-4, with TRBD1 matching 10 bases. The CDR3 is 16 residues long. The J segment lost 8 bases and the V segment lost 0 bases, leaving 6 bases of the junction unmatched. The germline V gene encodes CDR1 LGHNA and CDR2 YNFKEQ. Here the CDR3 DNA reads TGTGCCAGCAGCCAAGAAGGCGGACAGGGGGACGAAAAACTGTTTTTT. Translating gives CASSQEGGQGDEKLFF.

In its sample, this clonotype was seen a few times. The chain combines TRBV19 with TRBJ1-1; D is uncertain. CDR1 is LNHDA and CDR2 is SQIVND in the germline V gene (reference sequence). The CDR3 sequence is 11 residues long. The V and J ends lost 7 bases and 9 bases respectively, with 12 bases between them. The CDR3 region has the DNA TGTGCCAGTACCCTGGGGTCAAAAGCTTTCTTT. Translated, it gives CASTLGSKAFF.

The chain employs TRBV20-1 and TRBJ2-5; the D gene is possibly TRBD1 (5 bases). The CDR3 is 14 residues long. CDR1 and CDR2 from the germline V gene are DFQATT and SNEGSKA (reference sequence). CDR3 DNA sequence: TGCAGCGGTCGAGACCTAAGGGGCCAAGAGACCCAGTACTTC. Translation gives CSGRDLRGQETQYF.

With respect to this clonotype: An end of the junction differs from the germline gene, which may be a read error. The V and J genes are TRBV18 and TRBJ1-3; D is unresolved. CDR1 KGHSH and CDR2 LQKENI come from the germline V gene. The CDR3 loop spans 14 amino acids. CDR3 coding DNA: TGTGCCAGCTCACCACGAGGGCCGACTGAGGATCGGGATTTT. The encoded protein is CASSPRGPTEDRDF.

This clonotype appeared a few times. The V and J genes are TRBV20-1 and TRBJ2-7; 12 nucleotides align to TRBD2. The V and J ends lost 4 bases and 5 bases, in that order; junction bases with no gene match: 6. CDR1 and CDR2 from the germline V gene are DFQATT and SNEGSKA (reference sequence). The CDR3 length is 14 residues. The CDR3 reads CSAKASGRADEQYF. The CDR3 DNA reads as TGCAGTGCTAAAGCTAGCGGGAGGGCGGACGAGCAGTACTTC.

The chain links TRBV9 to TRBJ1-6; 7 bases line up with TRBD1. CDR3 length: 15 residues. Trimming at V came to 0 bases and at J to 7 bases, leaving 4 bases not matched to a gene. Germline V gene lookup returns CDR1 SGDLS and CDR2 YYNGEE. CDR3 DNA: TGTGCCAGCAGCGTAGAGGACAGGCTAAATTCACCCCTCCACTTT. The encoded protein is CASSVEDRLNSPLHF.

This clonotype was counted only a few times. The chain combines TRBV27 with TRBJ2-1; D not resolved. This CDR3 region has 13 residues. Trimming removed 5 bases at V and 6 bases at J, with 11 bases between. Germline V lookup: CDR1 MNHEY, CDR2 SMNVEV (reference sequence). CDR3 DNA sequence: TGTGCCAGCAGTACCCCCATTTCCAATGAGCAGTTCTTC. Its translation is CASSTPISNEQFF.